Presented here are 12 T cell receptor beta chains from one specimen sequenced in a study of T cells in Graves' hyperthyroidism and ophthalmopathy (dated by TCRdb to about 2019). Preparation of the library involved multiplex PCR. TCRdb records Illumina HiSeq 2000 as the sequencer. Amplification of TCR beta CDR3 regions was carried out from RNA transcripts. For the first round of RT-PCR on the TCR CDR3, the HTBI primer set was used together with the Qiagen OneStep RT-PCR kit. The raw public data were reprocessed by TCRdb itself: fastp quality trimming at Q25, MiXCR clonotype calling, in-frame beta chains only. Duplicate CDR3 protein sequences are folded into a single record with the most common DNA and genes. Here the sample has 35,000 to 40,000 distinct CDR3 sequences; 40% to 55% occur a single time. The ten largest clones represent roughly 6.2% of the sample. Sample: blood. These receptor sequences come from a woman aged 45-65 years with Graves' hyperthyroidism that later progressed to Graves' ophthalmopathy.

As for this clonotype: The junction differs from germline at one of its ends, possibly a read error. The rearrangement links TRBV7-9 to TRBJ2-7; TRBD1 is a possible D gene (5 bases). This CDR3 contains 15 residues. The germline CDR1 and CDR2 sequences are SEHNR and FQNEAQ (reference sequence). CDR3 region: CAGSSIGVRLYEQYF. The CDR3 nucleotides read TGTGCCGGCAGCTCCATAGGGGTCCGTCTCTACGAGCAGTACTTC.

This chain connects TRBV5-1 to TRBJ2-7, with 7 positions matching TRBD1. Germline V gene lookup returns CDR1 SGHRS and CDR2 YFSETQ. V lost 4 bases to trimming and J lost 5 bases; unmatched junction nucleotides: 6. This CDR3 is built from 13 residues. The CDR3 sequence is CASSPGQTDEQYF. In DNA, the CDR3 is TGCGCCAGCAGCCCGGGACAGACTGACGAGCAGTACTTC.

In regard to this clonotype: This may arise from a read error, as a much more abundant clone is one base away. This chain uses TRBV3-1 with TRBJ2-2; D perhaps matches TRBD1 (5 bases). Trimming shortened V by 1 base and J by 4 bases, and 7 bases separated the two germline ends. This CDR3 has 14 amino acids. The V gene's germline CDR1 is LGHDT and CDR2 YNNKEL (reference sequence). CDR3 in DNA: TGTGCCAGCAGCCAAGGGACACTCACCGGGGAGCTGTTTTTT. Protein product: CASSQGTLTGELFF.

This clonotype was counted ten times or more. CDR3 sequence: CAISPTGGLTEAFF. CDR3 DNA sequence: TGTGCCATCAGCCCCACAGGGGGCTTAACTGAAGCTTTCTTT. V is TRBV10-3 and J is TRBJ1-1, with TRBD1 matching 9 bases. The CDR3 covers 14 residues. The trim removed 6 bases at V and 5 bases at J, leaving 7 bases unmatched. CDR1 is ENHRY and CDR2 is SYGVKD in the germline V gene.

In the case of this clonotype: A much larger clone lies one base from this, so it may be a read error. This chain links TRBV4-1 with TRBJ2-2; 9 positions agree with TRBD2. This CDR3 has 18 amino acids. The V and J ends lost 4 bases and 1 base, in that order; junction bases with no gene match: 10. The germline gives CDR1 MGHRA, CDR2 YSYEKL. As DNA, the CDR3 is TGCGCCAGCAGCCCAGACGCTAGCGGGGCAAAGAACACCGGGGAGCTGTTTTTT. The encoded protein is CASSPDASGAKNTGELFF.

The chain carries TRBV9 and TRBJ1-5; D might be TRBD1 (6 bases). CDR3 length equals 15 residues. Germline loops: CDR1 SGDLS, CDR2 YYNGEE. Trimming took 3 bases from V and 7 from J, leaving 17 bases between them. This CDR3 is CASSGGGGRRQPQHF. CDR3 bases: TGTGCCAGCAGCGGGGGGGGGGGGCGGAGGCAGCCCCAGCATTTT.

This clonotype was seen repeatedly, ten times or more. The chain combines TRBV3-1 with TRBJ2-5; possibly TRBD2 for D (7 bases). V dropped 8 bases and J dropped 5 bases, with 15 bases sitting between them. The CDR3 runs to 13 residues. The germline V gene encodes CDR1 LGHDT and CDR2 YNNKEL (reference sequence). As DNA, the CDR3 is TGTGCCAGCTGGAGGGAGGGGGGGGAGACCCAGTACTTC. It is translated as CASWREGGETQYF.

The gene calls are TRBV7-2 and TRBJ2-3; 8 bases line up with TRBD1. The junction had 9 bases not matched to a gene; V was cut back by 3 bases and J by 4 bases. The CDR3 has 16 residues. Germline V CDR1 and CDR2: SGHTA, FQGNSA. The CDR3 DNA reads as TGTGCCAGCAGCTTGGCACAGGGGGGAGCGTCAGATACGCAGTATTTT. Protein sequence: CASSLAQGGASDTQYF.

This sequence joins TRBV5-4 and TRBJ2-7; tentative D call: TRBD2 (6 bases). The V gene lost 0 bases and the J gene lost 3 bases, with 13 bases spanning the gap. Germline V gene lookup returns CDR1 SGHNT and CDR2 YYREEE (reference sequence). The CDR3 runs to 15 residues. The CDR3 DNA follows: TGTGCCAGCAGCTTGGCCGGGAGAGGGCACTACGAGCAGTACTTC. This encodes CASSLAGRGHYEQYF.

Points on this clonotype: Here the CDR3 omits its conserved ending phenylalanine or tryptophan, so a read error is the likely source. This sequence joins TRBV6-5 and TRBJ2-3; D is perhaps TRBD2 (5 bases). Germline V gene lookup returns CDR1 MNHEY and CDR2 SVGAGI. V lost 6 bases and J 7 bases, leaving 17 bases between the germline ends. CDR3 length: 14 amino acids. This CDR3 is CASSSPRSGNTQYL. As DNA, the CDR3 is TGTGCCAGCAGCTCACCGCGTTCGGGGAATACGCAGTATTTA.

The chain recombines TRBV7-2 with TRBJ1-4, with a weak D call TRBD1 (5 bases). The CDR3 runs 15 residues. Trimming removed 5 bases from V and 8 bases from J, with 18 bases in between. Per the germline V gene, CDR1 is SGHTA and CDR2 is FQGNSA. The CDR3 nucleotides are TGTGCCAGCAGCCCATGGGTAGGGGCTTACGAAAAACTGTTTTTT. Protein sequence: CASSPWVGAYEKLFF.

The rearrangement uses TRBV2 and TRBJ2-7, with no clear D. The CDR3 is 11 residues long. The germline V gene encodes CDR1 SNHLY and CDR2 FYNNEI. V was clipped by 6 bases and J by 5 bases, with 8 bases between them. CDR3 nucleotide sequence: TGTGCCAGCAGGGAATCCGACGAGCAGTACTTC. Amino acids: CASRESDEQYF.